The rows below give T cell receptor beta chains drawn from one sample of a study of CD8 T cells in Susac syndrome. TCRdb re-analysed the immunoSEQ multiplex PCR reads in MiXCR, keeping a single row per CDR3 protein. This table holds roughly 67,000 distinct CDR3 sequences, about 95% found once. What was sequenced was CD8+ T cells from PBMCs. The receptors derive from a human donor with multiple sclerosis. Both conserved end residues are part of each CDR3. Fields, in order: D gene, J gene, clone size, V gene, CDR3 DNA, CDR3 protein. A D gene is named only where the DNA matches it firmly. Clone sizes are given selectively: once, few, many, or a class where the clone is expanded.

d_call: -
j_call: TRBJ2-7
clone_size: once
v_call: TRBV7-9
cdr3_nt: TGTGCCAGCAGCTTAGTTTCCCAGGGAGGGGGCGAGCAGTACTTC
cdr3_aa: CASSLVSQGGGEQYF

d_call: TRBD1
j_call: TRBJ2-3
clone_size: -
v_call: TRBV7-9
cdr3_nt: TGTGCCAGCAGTCGGGACAGGGAAGGAAATACGCAGTATTTT
cdr3_aa: CASSRDREGNTQYF

d_call: -
j_call: TRBJ2-2
clone_size: -
v_call: TRBV29-1
cdr3_nt: TGCAGCGTTGACTTGTCTGCCACCGGGGAGCTGTTTTTT
cdr3_aa: CSVDLSATGELFF

d_call: -
j_call: TRBJ2-7
clone_size: -
v_call: TRBV30
cdr3_nt: TGTGCCTGGATACCCAGGGGTCTACGAGAGCAGTACTTC
cdr3_aa: CAWIPRGLREQYF

d_call: TRBD1
j_call: TRBJ1-2
clone_size: -
v_call: TRBV12-5
cdr3_nt: TGTGCTAGTGGTTTGGTACCCCAGGACAGGGCGACCTTC
cdr3_aa: CASGLVPQDRATF

d_call: TRBD1
j_call: TRBJ2-5
clone_size: -
v_call: TRBV7-9
cdr3_nt: TGTGCCAGCAGTCCCGGACAGGGGGGAGAGACCCAGTACTTC
cdr3_aa: CASSPGQGGETQYF

d_call: TRBD1
j_call: TRBJ1-2
clone_size: -
v_call: TRBV3-1
cdr3_nt: TGTGCCAGCAGCCAAGCTTTGACAGGGGATAGCTATGGCTACACCTTC
cdr3_aa: CASSQALTGDSYGYTF

d_call: -
j_call: TRBJ2-3
clone_size: -
v_call: TRBV7-9
cdr3_nt: TGTGCCAGCAGCTTAGTATCCGGGCAGCAGGATACGCAGTATTTT
cdr3_aa: CASSLVSGQQDTQYF

d_call: -
j_call: TRBJ2-3
clone_size: -
v_call: TRBV20-1
cdr3_nt: TGCAGTGCTCGGACTTCTATTGGCCCAGATACGCAGTATTTT
cdr3_aa: CSARTSIGPDTQYF

d_call: -
j_call: TRBJ2-2
clone_size: once
v_call: TRBV29-1
cdr3_nt: TGCAGCGTATACGACGGCACCGGGGAGCTGTTTTTT
cdr3_aa: CSVYDGTGELFF

d_call: -
j_call: TRBJ1-6
clone_size: -
v_call: TRBV6-2/TRBV6-3
cdr3_nt: TGTGCCAGCGTTGAAGGAGGGATGGGTTCACCCCTCCACTTT
cdr3_aa: CASVEGGMGSPLHF

d_call: -
j_call: TRBJ2-7
clone_size: -
v_call: TRBV12-3/TRBV12-4
cdr3_nt: TGTGCCAGCAGTCAGGGCTACGAGCAGTACTTC
cdr3_aa: CASSQGYEQYF

d_call: -
j_call: TRBJ2-7
clone_size: -
v_call: TRBV7-2
cdr3_nt: TGTGCCAGCAGCACTCACTCCTACGAGCAGTACTTC
cdr3_aa: CASSTHSYEQYF

d_call: -
j_call: TRBJ2-2
clone_size: -
v_call: TRBV5-1
cdr3_nt: TGCGCCAGCAGCTCCCATGGCAGGGGTAACACCGGGGAGCTGTTTTTT
cdr3_aa: CASSSHGRGNTGELFF

d_call: -
j_call: TRBJ1-2
clone_size: -
v_call: TRBV29-1
cdr3_nt: TGCAGCGCCGAAAGGGACGGATCTAACTATGGCTACACCTTC
cdr3_aa: CSAERDGSNYGYTF

d_call: TRBD1
j_call: TRBJ1-1
clone_size: -
v_call: TRBV12-3/TRBV12-4
cdr3_nt: TGTGCCAGCAGTTTAACACAGGGGGACACTGAAGCTTTCTTT
cdr3_aa: CASSLTQGDTEAFF

d_call: TRBD1
j_call: TRBJ2-1
clone_size: -
v_call: TRBV27
cdr3_nt: TGTGCCAGCAGTTTAGGGACAGGGGGGGGGAATGAGCAGTTCTTC
cdr3_aa: CASSLGTGGGNEQFF

d_call: -
j_call: TRBJ2-5
clone_size: -
v_call: TRBV27
cdr3_nt: TGTGCCAGCAGTATTACTGGCCCCGAGACCCAGTACTTC
cdr3_aa: CASSITGPETQYF

d_call: -
j_call: TRBJ1-5
clone_size: -
v_call: TRBV25-1
cdr3_nt: TGTGCCAGCAGTGAAACAGGGAATCAGCCCCAGCATTTT
cdr3_aa: CASSETGNQPQHF

d_call: -
j_call: TRBJ1-2
clone_size: -
v_call: TRBV15
cdr3_nt: TGTGCCACCAGCAGAGAGGCACTGCAAGCTAACTATGGCTACACCTTC
cdr3_aa: CATSREALQANYGYTF

d_call: TRBD1
j_call: TRBJ2-2
clone_size: -
v_call: TRBV4-1
cdr3_nt: TGCGCCAGCAGCCAACCGACAGGGGGCGTGTGGCTGTTTTTT
cdr3_aa: CASSQPTGGVWLFF

d_call: -
j_call: TRBJ1-1
clone_size: -
v_call: TRBV7-9
cdr3_nt: TGTGCCAGCAGCCCCGCGACAGTTGAAGCTTTCTTT
cdr3_aa: CASSPATVEAFF

d_call: -
j_call: TRBJ1-4
clone_size: -
v_call: TRBV2
cdr3_nt: TGTGCCAGCAGTGAACTAAGGGGGACGGGTGAAAAACTGTTTTTT
cdr3_aa: CASSELRGTGEKLFF

d_call: -
j_call: TRBJ1-2
clone_size: -
v_call: TRBV5-1
cdr3_nt: TGCGCCAGCAGCCCGGAGGGGGACGGATTCTATGGCTACACCTTC
cdr3_aa: CASSPEGDGFYGYTF

d_call: -
j_call: TRBJ1-5
clone_size: -
v_call: TRBV5-1
cdr3_nt: TGCGCCAGCAGCTTGGCCGGGGGGTCAGGACAGCCCCAGCATTTT
cdr3_aa: CASSLAGGSGQPQHF

d_call: -
j_call: TRBJ2-1
clone_size: -
v_call: TRBV12-5
cdr3_nt: TGTGCTAGTGGTGCGACTAGCTACAATGAGCAGTTCTTC
cdr3_aa: CASGATSYNEQFF

d_call: TRBD2
j_call: TRBJ2-1
clone_size: -
v_call: TRBV11-2
cdr3_nt: TGTGCCAGCAGCTGGGGACTAGCGGGGGGGAATGAGCAGTTCTTC
cdr3_aa: CASSWGLAGGNEQFF

d_call: -
j_call: TRBJ1-1
clone_size: -
v_call: TRBV6-2/TRBV6-3
cdr3_nt: TGTGCCAGCTCTCGATCGAACACTGAAGCTTTCTTT
cdr3_aa: CASSRSNTEAFF